The T cell receptor (beta chain) under discussion was sequenced for a study of blood T cells in healthy people across ages (dated by TCRdb to between 2014 and 2017). Regarding the complete study: Template switching captured roughly one uniquely barcoded TCR beta cDNA molecule per two T cells in model experiments. The study measured age-related changes in TCR beta repertoire diversity using deep sequencing normalized with unique cDNA molecular identifiers. The donors were split into four age groups: young (average around 15 years), middle-aged (roughly 39), aged (over 55) and long-lived (roughly 77). To avoid experimental bias, donors of different ages were spread randomly across the sequencing lanes. Using the same blood draw, the study looked at two additional independent replicas of 1 million unique cDNA reads for two donors, one aged 18 to 29 and the other aged 80 or older. Study-level results and caveats: The long-lived group showed more naive CD4+ T cells, fewer expanded clones and increased TCR diversity than the aged group, suggesting age selection. Observed TCR beta diversity per million T cells fell roughly linearly with age, and a significant reduction was already apparent by age around 36. Because the CMV infection status of the donors was unknown, age-related changes in expanded clonotypes may potentially have been confounded. Bulk unsorted PBMC profiling prevented conclusive comparison of naive and antigen-experienced compartments. Estimates of total diversity based on one million sequenced T cells were regarded as lower bounds and as underestimates. A strong correlation was found between observed TCR beta diversity and the percentage of naive T cells measured by flow cytometry.

Details on this clonotype: Its target antigen remains unknown. The junction shows a germline mismatch at one end, possibly a read error.

The donors were some 36 Caucasian individuals from Russia, aged roughly 6 to 100 years, who were systemically healthy. About 10 milliliters of peripheral blood were collected from each donor into EDTA-treated Vacutainer tubes. Ficoll-Paque density-gradient centrifugation was used to isolate PBMCs, with at least 6 million obtained per sample. Trizol reagent was used to extract total RNA from PBMCs, with at least 6 micrograms per sample. For every donor, flow cytometry on a PBMC aliquot measured the percentage of naive CD45RAhigh/CD27high T cells. Library construction relied on 5' RACE. The sequencer was an Illumina HiSeq 2500. A second PCR of about 7 to 12 cycles was run with a J-beta primer mix and a sample-barcoded 5' primer. Each TCR beta cDNA molecule received a unique molecular identifier from a template-switch 5' adaptor carrying 12 random nucleotides. At least 2.5 million CDR3-containing paired-end reads were obtained from each sample. First-strand cDNA was synthesized from all RNA with the Mint cDNA synthesis kit, primed by a TRBC-specific oligonucleotide. Following uracil-DNA glycosylase treatment, a first 18-cycle PCR with universal primers M1SS and BC2_uni_R was performed on all cDNA. The study's own analysis went as follows. Normalization of each sample was performed by random selection of 1 million high-quality reads, each carrying a distinct molecular identifier. Instead of being binned into consensus sequences, reads with shared molecular identifiers were discarded. MiTCR, with a Q25 quality threshold and the strictest error-elimination algorithm, was used for CDR3 identification, clonotype clustering and error correction. A nonparametric unseen species model using Euler transformation provided a lower-bound estimate of total TCR beta diversity. TCRdb passed the public sequencing reads through fastp at Q25 and MiXCR, retaining productive beta sequences. Identical CDR3 protein sequences are pooled into one entry, listed with their most common genes and DNA. These V and J calls are TCRdb output, not the study's own analysis. The sample data list 650,000 or so distinct CDR3 sequences, and 52% of these were observed just once. The ten most abundant clones make up about 13% of the sample.

The cysteine opens and the phenylalanine closes a CDR3 of 15 amino acids. This entry keeps only the CDR3 DNA: 45 bases, framed from base 1. Per the germline V gene, MNHEY is the CDR1 and SVGAGI is the CDR2. The sample was blood. The V and J segments used are TRBV6-5 and TRBJ2-6; TRBD1 is possibly the D segment (6 matching bases). This TCR derives from a woman older than 75 in good health. The bases read TGTGCCAGCAGCTCCACAGGGTCTGGAGCCAACATCCTGACTTTC. Its translation reads: CASSSTGSGANILTF.